These 27 T cell receptor beta chains originate from one sample sequenced in a study of early stage breast cancer tumors. Profiled with immunoSEQ multiplex PCR; TCRdb holds only in-frame clones, not every one. The sample yields about 3,200 clones, 64% seen once. Material: breast tumor tissue. The receptor source for this set is a person aged 40 to 50 with breast cancer.

The V call is TRBV4-1, the J call TRBJ2-1; 7 nucleotides line up with TRBD2. The CDR3 covers 14 residues. Trimming at V came to 6 bases and at J to 0 bases, leaving 2 bases not matched to a gene. The germline V gene has CDR1 MGHRA and CDR2 YSYEKL. The CDR3 is CASRGTTSYNEQFF. The CDR3 nucleotides are TGCGCCAGCAGGGGGACTACCTCCTACAATGAGCAGTTCTTC.

This clone was seen just once. The chain uses TRBV21-1 and TRBJ2-5; TRBD2, the D gene given by the table, was not confirmed from the DNA. The assigned J gene may be wrong: the sequence end matches TRBJ2-7 better. TRBV21-1 is marked as a pseudogene. This CDR3 is built from 14 residues. CDR3 in DNA: TGTGCCAGCAGCAAAGGGACTAAGCACTACGAGCAGTACTTC. Protein product: CASSKGTKHYEQYF.

This chain joins TRBV18 and TRBJ2-5; D is unclear. Germline V CDR1 and CDR2: KGHSH, LQKENI. Trimming pared 0 bases from V and 3 bases from J, leaving 8 bases between. CDR3 size: 14 residues. CDR3 in DNA: TGTGCCAGCTCACCACCCGGGCTAGAAGAGACCCAGTACTTC. Translated, it gives CASSPPGLEETQYF.

The chain couples TRBV27 to TRBJ2-2; tentatively, D is TRBD2 (5 bases). CDR3 length: 13 residues. Trimming cost V 7 bases and J 5 bases, with 11 bases left between them. Germline CDR1 and CDR2: MNHEY and SMNVEV (reference sequence). The CDR3 reads CASNKGATGELFF. CDR3 sequence (DNA): TGTGCCAGCAACAAGGGAGCAACCGGGGAGCTGTTTTTT.

V and J are TRBV19 and TRBJ2-1, with D tentatively TRBD1 (6 bases). The CDR3 is 15 amino acids. V dropped 0 bases and J dropped 7 bases, with 13 bases sitting between them. Germline CDR1 reads LNHDA; CDR2 reads SQIVND (reference sequence). In nucleotides, the CDR3 is TGTGCCAGTAGTATAGATCACTCCAGGGGAAATGAGCAGTTCTTC. This translates into CASSIDHSRGNEQFF.

This clone was seen a handful of times. The chain recombines TRBV30 with TRBJ2-3; no clear D gene. Trimming stripped 3 bases from V and 2 bases from J, with 18 bases between. The CDR3 runs to 16 residues. Germline CDR1 and CDR2: GTSNPN and SVGIG (reference sequence). Here the CDR3 reads CAWSRLYRLNTDTQYF. The CDR3 region has the DNA TGTGCCTGGAGCCGCCTCTATCGCCTAAACACAGATACGCAGTATTTT. The full variable domain, completed using reference TRBV30 and TRBJ2-3, is SQTIHQWPATLVQPVGSPLSLECTVEGTSNPNLYWYRQAAGRGLQLLFYSVGIGQISSEVPQNLSASRPQDRQFILSSKKLLLSDSGFYLCAWSRLYRLNTDTQYFGPGTRLTVL.

The chain has TRBV19 and TRBJ2-3; unclear D gene. The CDR3 is 13 residues long. Trimming took off 5 bases at V and 6 bases at J, with 12 bases between the two ends. The germline CDR1 and CDR2 sequences are LNHDA and SQIVND (reference sequence). The DNA of the CDR3 is TGTGCCAGTAGTTCGTTCGCCAGGGATACGCAGTATTTT. Encoded protein: CASSSFARDTQYF.

The V call is TRBV4-1, the J call TRBJ2-2; possible D gene TRBD2, 5 bases. Trimming stripped 1 base from V and 2 bases from J, with 14 bases between. The germline V gene has CDR1 MGHRA and CDR2 YSYEKL. The CDR3 sequence is 17 residues long. The CDR3 region has the DNA TGCGCCAGCAGCCAAGGGAGACGGCTAGCCAACACCGGGGAGCTGTTTTTT. Translated: CASSQGRRLANTGELFF.

This rearrangement joins TRBV28 to TRBJ2-1, with TRBD1 identical over 11 bases. The CDR3 runs to 12 residues. Germline V gene lookup returns CDR1 MDHEN and CDR2 SYDVKM. CDR3 nucleotides: TGTGGGGCCGGGACAGGGGGCAATGAGCAGTTCTTC. This encodes CGAGTGGNEQFF. The complete variable domain, with remaining parts taken from reference TRBV28 and TRBJ2-1, reads DVKVTQSSRYLVKRTGEKVFLECVQDMDHENMFWYRQDPGLGLRLIYFSYDVKMKEKGDIPEGYSVSREKKERFSLILESASTNQTSMYLCGAGTGGNEQFFGPGTRLTVL.

The chain joins TRBV7-2 to TRBJ2-7; D is possibly TRBD2 (5 bases). Germline CDR1 and CDR2: SGHTA and FQGNSA. The CDR3 contains 14 residues. The germline V and J ends were trimmed by 1 base and 1 base, with 8 bases remaining between them. This CDR3 reads CASSLGGISYEQYF. As DNA, the CDR3 is TGTGCCAGCAGCTTAGGAGGGATTTCCTACGAGCAGTACTTC.

This sequence joins TRBV7-9 and TRBJ2-7, with 7 bases matching TRBD2. This CDR3 region has 12 residues. Germline lookup yields CDR1 SEHNR and CDR2 FQNEAQ (reference sequence). V lost 5 bases, J lost 11 bases, and 9 bases stayed unmatched. The CDR3 spells CASSPDRLAEYF. CDR3 coding DNA: TGTGCCAGCAGCCCCGATCGACTAGCCGAGTACTTC.

V usage is TRBV5-1 and J usage is TRBJ2-7; 14 bases line up with TRBD2. The V segment lost 4 bases and the J segment 2 bases; nucleotides outside the gene matches: 2. Germline loops: CDR1 SGHRS, CDR2 YFSETQ. This CDR3 contains 15 residues. The CDR3 coding sequence is TGCGCCAGCAGCCCGGGACTAGCGGGAGCCTACGAGCAGTACTTC. This gives the protein CASSPGLAGAYEQYF.

In this sample, this clone turned up a few times. The chain combines TRBV27 with TRBJ2-7, with D hard to call. Germline-derived CDR1 and CDR2 are MNHEY and SMNVEV (reference sequence). Trimming took 3 bases from V and 5 from J, leaving 5 bases between them. The CDR3 extends over 11 amino acids. As DNA, the CDR3 is TGTGCCAGCAGTTTTATAGACGAGCAGTACTTC. Protein: CASSFIDEQYF.

This clone has only a few counts. J is TRBJ2-3 and V is TRBV9; 14 positions match TRBD2. The length of the CDR3 is 16 residues. Germline assignment: CDR1 SGDLS and CDR2 YYNGEE. Unmatched junction bases numbered 4, after V lost 4 bases and J lost 3 bases. The CDR3 spells CASSSRTSGRTDTQYF. The CDR3 DNA reads TGTGCCAGCAGCTCGCGGACTAGCGGGAGGACAGATACGCAGTATTTT.

This chain links TRBV28 with TRBJ2-3; 7 bases fit TRBD2. Germline V gene sequence: CDR1 MDHEN, CDR2 SYDVKM. V lost 5 bases, J lost 2 bases, and 10 bases stayed unmatched. The CDR3 length is 16 residues. The CDR3 nucleotides are TGTGCCAGCAGTCGTACCCCCGGGACTACCACAGATACGCAGTATTTT. Translated: CASSRTPGTTTDTQYF.

The chain recombines TRBV11-1 with TRBJ2-1; D call uncertain. CDR3 size: 12 residues. The ends were cut back, 2 bases at V and 4 bases at J, with 3 bases in the middle. Germline V gene data show CDR1 as SGHAT and CDR2 as FQDESV (reference sequence). CDR3 residues: CASSLSYNEQFF. CDR3 in DNA: TGTGCCAGCAGCTTATCGTACAATGAGCAGTTCTTC.

The chain employs TRBV21-1 and TRBJ1-5; TRBD1 was called by the table and not checked on the DNA. TRBV21-1 is designated a pseudogene. The CDR3 is 15 amino acids. In nucleotides, the CDR3 is TGTGCCAGCAGCAAGCCAGACAGGGGCGGCCAGCCCCAGCATTTT. This gives the protein CASSKPDRGGQPQHF.

Relative to its sample, this clone is large (0.1 to 1%). The chain employs TRBV19 and TRBJ1-5, with D maybe TRBD1 (5 bases). Trimming shortened V by 3 bases and J by 0 bases, and 9 bases separated the two germline ends. Per germline, CDR1 LNHDA and CDR2 SQIVND (reference sequence). This CDR3 region has 15 residues. The CDR3 bases are TGTGCCAGTAGTATGGGGGACTATAGCAATCAGCCCCAGCATTTT. Translated, it gives CASSMGDYSNQPQHF.

The J gene is TRBJ1-2, the V gene TRBV10-3; D uncertain. The germline gives CDR1 ENHRY, CDR2 SYGVKD. The germline V and J ends were trimmed by 3 bases and 2 bases, with 7 bases remaining between them. CDR3 length: 13 residues. CDR3 loop: CAISESVNYGYTF. The DNA for the CDR3 is TGTGCCATCAGTGAATCAGTAAACTATGGCTACACCTTC.

This chain joins TRBV19 and TRBJ2-1; D tentatively fits TRBD1 or TRBD2 (5 bases each). The V end lost 0 bases, the J end lost 0 bases, and 12 bases lay between the germline ends. The CDR3 is 17 residues long. Germline CDR1 reads LNHDA; CDR2 reads SQIVND (reference sequence). The CDR3 reads CASSIELGESSYNEQFF. CDR3 DNA sequence: TGTGCCAGTAGTATAGAATTGGGGGAAAGCTCCTACAATGAGCAGTTCTTC.

This clone was detected only once. CDR3: CASSPDRVHEQYF. The CDR3 region has the DNA TGTGCCAGTAGTCCCGACAGGGTCCACGAGCAGTACTTC. The V and J genes are TRBV19 and TRBJ2-7; 7 nucleotides align to TRBD1. CDR1 and CDR2 (germline): LNHDA, SQIVND (reference sequence). The CDR3 runs to 13 residues. Trimming removed 5 bases from V and 5 bases from J; junction bases left unmatched: 6.

The V gene is TRBV5-1, the J gene TRBJ1-1; tentatively, D is TRBD1 (5 bases). Germline CDR1 reads SGHRS; CDR2 reads YFSETQ. V was cut by 3 bases and J by 5 bases, with 17 bases left in between. This CDR3 has 15 amino acids. As DNA, the CDR3 is TGCGCCAGCAGCTGGTCGGGGGGGACCGGAACTGAAGCTTTCTTT. It yields the protein CASSWSGGTGTEAFF.

V usage is TRBV20-1 and J usage is TRBJ1-1; the D is unclear. Per germline, CDR1 DFQATT and CDR2 SNEGSKA (reference sequence). Trimming took off 6 bases at V and 1 base at J, with 6 bases between the two ends. The CDR3 sequence is 11 residues long. This CDR3 is CSARPNTEAFF. The CDR3 region has the DNA TGCAGTGCAAGACCGAACACTGAAGCTTTCTTT.

The V gene is TRBV18, the J gene TRBJ1-5; no definite D call. With 2 bases removed from V and 3 bases from J, the gap between germline ends came to 8 bases. Germline CDR1 KGHSH, CDR2 LQKENI. The CDR3 runs to 14 residues. This chain's CDR3 is CASSPWEVNQPQHF. For the CDR3, the DNA is TGTGCCAGCTCACCATGGGAGGTCAATCAGCCCCAGCATTTT.

This clone was found once. The chain couples TRBV6-5 to TRBJ1-2; a possible D gene is TRBD1 (6 bases). The CDR3 sequence is 14 residues long. The germline V and J ends were trimmed by 5 bases and 1 base, with 11 bases remaining between them. CDR1 and CDR2 (germline): MNHEY, SVGAGI. In DNA form, the CDR3 reads TGTGCCAGCAGTATACAGGGAGATAACTATGGCTACACCTTC. It is translated as CASSIQGDNYGYTF.

This clone was recorded only once. The chain employs TRBV9 and TRBJ2-5; tentative D call: TRBD2 (5 bases). Per the germline V gene, CDR1 is SGDLS and CDR2 is YYNGEE. This CDR3 region has 12 residues. V was shortened by 4 bases and J by 5 bases, with 9 bases between the two germline ends. The CDR3 DNA reads TGTGCCAGCAGCCCCGGGAAGGAGACCCAGTACTTC. It is translated as CASSPGKETQYF. Full variable domain (outside the CDR3, taken from reference TRBV9 and TRBJ2-5): DSGVTQTPKHLITATGQRVTLRCSPRSGDLSVYWYQQSLDQGLQFLIQYYNGEERAKGNILERFSAQQFPDLHSELNLSSLELGDSALYFCASSPGKETQYFGPGTRLLVL.

The V gene is TRBV9, the J gene TRBJ1-2; no clear D gene. The germline V and J ends were trimmed by 4 bases and 1 base, with 17 bases remaining between them. Germline CDR1 and CDR2: SGDLS and YYNGEE. The CDR3 runs to 16 residues. The CDR3 DNA reads as TGTGCCAGCAGCCAAAACAACGGACGGGATAACTATGGCTACACCTTC. Protein sequence: CASSQNNGRDNYGYTF.